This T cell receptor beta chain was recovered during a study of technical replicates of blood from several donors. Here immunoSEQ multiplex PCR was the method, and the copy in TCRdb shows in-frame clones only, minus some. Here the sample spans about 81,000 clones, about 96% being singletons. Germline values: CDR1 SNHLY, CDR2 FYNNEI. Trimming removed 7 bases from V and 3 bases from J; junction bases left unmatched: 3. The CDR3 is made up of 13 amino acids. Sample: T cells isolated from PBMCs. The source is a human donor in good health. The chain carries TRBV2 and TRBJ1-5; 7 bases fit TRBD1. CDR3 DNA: TGTGCCAGCAAGGGACAGAACAATCAGCCCCAGCATTTT. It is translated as CASKGQNNQPQHF. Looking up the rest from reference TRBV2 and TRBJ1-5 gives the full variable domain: EPEVTQTPSHQVTQMGQEVILRCVPISNHLYFYWYRQILGQKVEFLVSFYNNEISEKSEIFDDQFSVERPDGSNFTLKIRSTKLEDSAMYFCASKGQNNQPQHFGDGTRLSIL.